This is a list of T cell receptor beta chains from one sample in a study of identifying expanded T cells in peripheral blood. The protocol was immunoSEQ multiplex PCR, while the TCRdb copy is restricted to in-frame clones and leaves out a portion. The repertoire holds about 110,000 clones, with roughly 90% as singletons. Specimen: blood. The receptors derive from a person between 18 and 75 years old in good health. CDR3s include the opening cysteine and the closing phenylalanine or tryptophan. The D gene is left open where the match is weak. Expanded clones are given a class, and other clones once, few, many or no size at all.

clone_size,v_call,j_call,d_call,cdr3_aa,cdr3_nt
few,TRBV18,TRBJ1-4,-,CASSPYRDEKLFF,TGTGCCAGCTCACCTTACAGGGATGAAAAACTGTTTTTT
-,TRBV11-3,TRBJ2-3,-,CASSQGDTQYF,TGTGCCAGCAGCCAGGGAGATACGCAGTATTTT
-,TRBV2,TRBJ1-4,TRBD1,CASGGGTVNEKLFF,TGTGCCAGCGGAGGCGGGACAGTGAATGAAAAACTGTTTTTT
-,TRBV19,TRBJ1-2,-,CASSILDTGPNYGYTF,TGTGCCAGTAGTATACTGGATACAGGGCCTAACTATGGCTACACCTTC
-,TRBV7-2,TRBJ2-5,TRBD1,CASSLITGGRGTQYF,TGTGCCAGCAGCTTAATTACAGGGGGAAGAGGGACCCAGTACTTC
-,TRBV7-8,TRBJ2-4,-,CASSLASGSGIQYF,TGTGCCAGCAGCTTAGCGTCGGGGTCGGGCATTCAGTACTTC
-,TRBV27,TRBJ2-3,-,CASSKPDSTDTQYF,TGTGCCAGCAGTAAGCCGGACAGCACAGATACGCAGTATTTT
once,TRBV11-2,TRBJ2-5,-,CASSLHTGTEETQYF,TGTGCCAGCAGCTTACATACCGGGACCGAAGAGACCCAGTACTTC
-,TRBV25-1,TRBJ2-1,-,CASSEYRGEQFF,TGTGCCAGCAGTGAATACAGGGGAGAGCAGTTCTTC
-,TRBV21-1,TRBJ2-3,-,CASTPGQTGSDRGCPGDTQYF,TGTGCCAGCACCCCAGGACAGACTGGGTCCGACCGGGGGTGCCCCGGAGATACGCAGTATTTT
-,TRBV7-9,TRBJ2-1,TRBD2,CAAGAYNEQFF,TGTGCCGCGGGGGCCTACAATGAGCAGTTCTTC
-,TRBV29-1,TRBJ2-1,TRBD2,CSVSLGPGGEQFF,TGCAGCGTTTCCCTGGGACCGGGGGGTGAGCAGTTCTTC
-,TRBV18,TRBJ1-1,TRBD1,CASSPLPQGAVNTEAFF,TGTGCCAGCTCACCATTACCACAGGGGGCGGTGAACACTGAAGCTTTCTTT
-,TRBV27,TRBJ2-7,TRBD1,CASSTKGTGSYEQYF,TGTGCCAGCAGTACTAAAGGGACAGGCTCCTACGAGCAGTACTTC
-,TRBV7-9,TRBJ2-1,-,CASSLEGDNEQFF,TGTGCCAGCAGCCTCGAAGGAGACAATGAGCAGTTCTTC
-,TRBV15,TRBJ2-3,-,CATSRKGLGAGSTDTQYF,TGTGCCACCAGCAGGAAGGGGCTCGGGGCAGGGTCCACAGATACGCAGTATTTT
once,TRBV19,TRBJ2-3,-,CASTRKGGTDTQYF,TGTGCCAGTACCCGTAAGGGGGGAACAGATACGCAGTATTTT